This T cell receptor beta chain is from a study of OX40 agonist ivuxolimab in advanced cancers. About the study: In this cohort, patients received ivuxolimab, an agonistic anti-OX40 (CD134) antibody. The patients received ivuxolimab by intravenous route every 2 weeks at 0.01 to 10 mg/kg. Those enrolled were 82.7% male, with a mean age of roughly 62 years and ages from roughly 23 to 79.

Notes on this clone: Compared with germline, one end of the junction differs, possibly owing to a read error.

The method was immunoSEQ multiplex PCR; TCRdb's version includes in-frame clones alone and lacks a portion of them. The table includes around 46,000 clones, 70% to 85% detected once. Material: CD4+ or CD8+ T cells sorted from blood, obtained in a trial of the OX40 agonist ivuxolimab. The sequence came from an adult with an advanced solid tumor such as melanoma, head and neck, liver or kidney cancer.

In DNA, the CDR3 is TGCGGGAGCCGGGACTCCGAAAATCAGCCCCAGCATTTT. It is translated as CGSRDSENQPQHF. The chain uses TRBV18 and TRBJ1-5; weak D call: TRBD1 (5 bases). Germline V gene sequence: CDR1 KGHSH, CDR2 LQKENI. The CDR3 is made up of 13 amino acids.